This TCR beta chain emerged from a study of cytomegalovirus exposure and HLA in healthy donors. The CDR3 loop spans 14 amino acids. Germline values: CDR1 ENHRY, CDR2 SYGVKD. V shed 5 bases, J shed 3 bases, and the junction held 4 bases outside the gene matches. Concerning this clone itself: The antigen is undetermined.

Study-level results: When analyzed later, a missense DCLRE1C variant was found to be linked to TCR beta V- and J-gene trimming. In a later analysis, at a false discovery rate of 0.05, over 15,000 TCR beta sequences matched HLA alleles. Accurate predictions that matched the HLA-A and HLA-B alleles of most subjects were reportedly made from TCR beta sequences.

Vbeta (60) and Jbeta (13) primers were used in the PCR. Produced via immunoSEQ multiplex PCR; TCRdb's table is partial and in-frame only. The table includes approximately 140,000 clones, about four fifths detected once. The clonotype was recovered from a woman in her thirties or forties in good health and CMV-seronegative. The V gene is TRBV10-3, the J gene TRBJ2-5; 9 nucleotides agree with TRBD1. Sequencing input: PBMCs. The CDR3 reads CAISTDRGKETQYF. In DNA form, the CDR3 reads TGTGCCATCAGTACGGACAGGGGAAAAGAGACCCAGTACTTC.